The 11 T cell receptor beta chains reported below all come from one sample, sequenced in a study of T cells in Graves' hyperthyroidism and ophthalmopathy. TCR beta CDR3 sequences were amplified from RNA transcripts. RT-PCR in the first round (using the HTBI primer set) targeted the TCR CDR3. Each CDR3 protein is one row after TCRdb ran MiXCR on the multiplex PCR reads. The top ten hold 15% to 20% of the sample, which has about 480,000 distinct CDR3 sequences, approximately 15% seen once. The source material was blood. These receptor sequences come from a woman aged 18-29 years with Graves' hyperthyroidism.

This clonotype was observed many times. The CDR3 DNA reads as TGTGCCAGCAATACTAGCGGGAGGAGGCACAATGAGCAGTTCTTC. Protein sequence: CASNTSGRRHNEQFF. The rearrangement uses TRBV6-2 or TRBV6-3 and TRBJ2-1; 12 bases are shared with TRBD2. V lost 7 bases, J lost 5 bases, and 6 bases stayed unmatched. Germline V gene data show CDR1 as MNHEY and CDR2 as SVGEGT. The CDR3 is 15 residues long.

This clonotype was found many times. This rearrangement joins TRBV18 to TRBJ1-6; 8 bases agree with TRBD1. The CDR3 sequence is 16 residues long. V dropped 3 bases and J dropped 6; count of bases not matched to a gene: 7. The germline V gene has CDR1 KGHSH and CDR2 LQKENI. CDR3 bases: TGTGCCAGCTCACCCGGGACAGGCTCCCGTAATTCACCCCTCCACTTT. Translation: CASSPGTGSRNSPLHF.

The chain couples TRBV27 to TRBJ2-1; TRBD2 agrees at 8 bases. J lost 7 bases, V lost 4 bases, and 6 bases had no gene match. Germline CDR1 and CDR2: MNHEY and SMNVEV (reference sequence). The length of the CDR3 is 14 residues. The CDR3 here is CASSSGTRTNEQFF. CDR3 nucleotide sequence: TGTGCCAGCAGTTCCGGGACTAGAACGAATGAGCAGTTCTTC.

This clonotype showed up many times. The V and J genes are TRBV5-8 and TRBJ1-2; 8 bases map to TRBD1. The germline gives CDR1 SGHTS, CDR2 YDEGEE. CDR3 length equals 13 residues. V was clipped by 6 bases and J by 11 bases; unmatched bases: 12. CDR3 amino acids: CASKTRDRWGYTF. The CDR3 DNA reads TGTGCCAGCAAGACCCGGGACAGGTGGGGGTACACCTTC.

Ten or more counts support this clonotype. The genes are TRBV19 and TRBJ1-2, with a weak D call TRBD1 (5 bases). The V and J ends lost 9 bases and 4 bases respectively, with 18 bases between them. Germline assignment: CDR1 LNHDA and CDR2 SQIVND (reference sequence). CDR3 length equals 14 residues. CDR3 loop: CASLGVDALYGYTF. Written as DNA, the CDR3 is TGTGCCAGCTTGGGGGTAGATGCCCTCTATGGCTACACCTTC. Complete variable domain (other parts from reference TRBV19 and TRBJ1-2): DGGITQSPKYLFRKEGQNVTLSCEQNLNHDAMYWYRQDPGQGLRLIYYSQIVNDFQKGDIAEGYSVSREKKESFPLTVTSAQKNPTAFYLCASLGVDALYGYTFGSGTRLTVV.

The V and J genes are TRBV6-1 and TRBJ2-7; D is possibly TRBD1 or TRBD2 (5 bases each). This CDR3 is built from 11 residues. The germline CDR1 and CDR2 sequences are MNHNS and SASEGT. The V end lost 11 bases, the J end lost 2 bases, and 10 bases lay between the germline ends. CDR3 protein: CAGGEAYEQYV. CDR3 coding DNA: TGTGCCGGGGGAGAGGCCTACGAGCAGTACGTC.

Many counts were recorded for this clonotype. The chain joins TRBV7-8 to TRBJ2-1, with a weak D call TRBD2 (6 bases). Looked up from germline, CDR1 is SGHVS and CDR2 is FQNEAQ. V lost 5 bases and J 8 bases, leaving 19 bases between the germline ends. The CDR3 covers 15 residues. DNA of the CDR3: TGTGCCAGCAGCCGACCTAGCGCCTGGGGCGATGAGCAGTTCTTC. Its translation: CASSRPSAWGDEQFF.

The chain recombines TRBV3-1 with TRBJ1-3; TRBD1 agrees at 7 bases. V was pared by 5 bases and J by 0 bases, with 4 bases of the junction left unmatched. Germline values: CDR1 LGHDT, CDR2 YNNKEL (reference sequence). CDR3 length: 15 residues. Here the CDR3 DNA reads TGTGCCAGCAGCTTCAGGGGGAACTCTGGAAACACCATATATTTT. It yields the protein CASSFRGNSGNTIYF.

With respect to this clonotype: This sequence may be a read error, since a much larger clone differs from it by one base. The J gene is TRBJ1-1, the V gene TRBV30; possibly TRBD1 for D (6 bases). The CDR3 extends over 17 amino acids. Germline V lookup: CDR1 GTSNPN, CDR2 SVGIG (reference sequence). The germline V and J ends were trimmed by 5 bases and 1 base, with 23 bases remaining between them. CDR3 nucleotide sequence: TGTGCCTGGGGTCAGATAAAACCGGGACATAGGAACACTGAAGCTTTCTTT. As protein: CAWGQIKPGHRNTEAFF.

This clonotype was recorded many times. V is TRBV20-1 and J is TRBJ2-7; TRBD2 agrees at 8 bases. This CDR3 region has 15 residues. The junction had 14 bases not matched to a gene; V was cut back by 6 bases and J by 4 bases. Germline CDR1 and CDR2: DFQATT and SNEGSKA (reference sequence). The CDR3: CSAYTPTGLEYEQYF. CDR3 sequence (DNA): TGCAGTGCCTACACCCCGACGGGACTAGAATACGAGCAGTACTTC.

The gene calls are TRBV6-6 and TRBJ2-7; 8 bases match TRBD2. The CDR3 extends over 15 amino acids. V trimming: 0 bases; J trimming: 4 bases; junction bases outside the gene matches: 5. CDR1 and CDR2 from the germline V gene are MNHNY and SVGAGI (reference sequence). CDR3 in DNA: TGTGCCAGCAGTTACTCTACTAGCGGACGATACGAGCAGTACGTC. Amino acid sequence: CASSYSTSGRYEQYV.